The clone carrying this T cell receptor beta chain was seen ten or more times. The target antigen is unknown. The time point was: newly diagnosed GD, antithyroid drugs for less than 3 months. RNA extracted from PBMCs served as the sequencing template. V gave up 6 bases and J gave up 0 bases, with 11 bases separating them. Per the germline V gene, CDR1 is MDHEN and CDR2 is SYDVKM. The CDR3 consists of 14 residues. This sample was taken from a study of regulatory T cells in long-lasting Graves disease. Points from the study as a whole: TRBV28, TRBJ1-2 and TRBJ2-5 were segments that persistent disease favored.

Combining iRepertoire HTBI primers with Arm-PCR of CDR3 regions, the authors built TCR beta libraries. TCRdb called the multiplex PCR reads again in MiXCR, with one record for every CDR3 protein. The repertoire consists of 350,000 to 500,000 distinct CDR3 sequences, with about 15% occurring once and the leading ten covering more than 15%. The sample was also linked to a second study, of T cells in Graves' hyperthyroidism and ophthalmopathy. As that study records: HTBI primers were the set used in a first-round RT-PCR of the TCR CDR3. Expanded thyroid clonotypes (above 0.001) were mostly also found in blood. Model predictions of ophthalmopathy came a median 6.5 months before onset.

The sequence came from a woman in her forties or fifties with Graves disease. Material: peripheral blood mononuclear cells (PBMCs), obtained at new diagnosis, from a patient treated with antithyroid drugs. The V and J genes are TRBV28 and TRBJ1-1; D remains ambiguous. CDR3 nucleotide sequence: TGTGCCAGCAGCCGTGACGCGATGAACACTGAAGCTTTCTTT. Protein: CASSRDAMNTEAFF.